This T cell receptor (beta chain) was observed in a study of cytomegalovirus exposure and HLA in healthy donors. Study outcomes and limitations: In vitro data verified a few CMV-associated chains as specific for CMV antigens. The authors considered a cluster of highly shared sequence variants likely to be a sequencing artifact. Data from an earlier analysis indicated that most TCR beta V segments were productive either about 87% or about 30% of the time. Presence/absence analyses supposed approximately even sequencing depth among donors.

13 Jbeta primers and 60 Vbeta primers were used for the PCR. The protocol was immunoSEQ multiplex PCR, while the TCRdb copy is restricted to in-frame clones and leaves out a portion. The sample consists of 150,000 to 200,000 clones, roughly four fifths of them appearing once. The V gene's germline CDR1 is SNHLY and CDR2 FYNNEI. Trimming took 0 bases from V and 7 from J, leaving 9 bases between them. The CDR3 covers 13 residues. A remark on this clone: Its antigen remains unknown.

The rearrangement links TRBV2 to TRBJ1-1; D ambiguous. The TCR was taken from a woman aged 50 to 60 in good health and CMV-seropositive. Sample: PBMCs. CDR3 sequence: CASSEAESFEAFF. The CDR3, as DNA: TGTGCCAGCAGTGAAGCCGAGTCATTTGAAGCTTTCTTT.